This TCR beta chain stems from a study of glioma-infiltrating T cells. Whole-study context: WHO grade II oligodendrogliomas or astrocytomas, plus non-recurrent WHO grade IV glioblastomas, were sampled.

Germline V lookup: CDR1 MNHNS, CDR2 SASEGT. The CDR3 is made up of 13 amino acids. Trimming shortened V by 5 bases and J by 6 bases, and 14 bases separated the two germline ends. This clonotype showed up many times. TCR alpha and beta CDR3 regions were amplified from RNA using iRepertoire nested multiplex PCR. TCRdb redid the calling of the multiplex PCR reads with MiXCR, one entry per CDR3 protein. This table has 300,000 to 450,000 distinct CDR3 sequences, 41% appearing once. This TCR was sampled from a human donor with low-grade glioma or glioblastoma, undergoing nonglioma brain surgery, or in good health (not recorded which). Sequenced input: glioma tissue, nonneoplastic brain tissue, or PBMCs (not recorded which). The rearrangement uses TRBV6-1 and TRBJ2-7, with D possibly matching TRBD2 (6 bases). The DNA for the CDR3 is TGTGCCAGCAGTAATCTAGCGATGGGCGAGCAGTACTTC. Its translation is CASSNLAMGEQYF.